The sequence of this T cell receptor (beta chain) was determined in a study of prognosis after radiotherapy for stage I lung cancer. CDR1 is KGHSH, CDR2 LQKENI, per germline. Trimming took 3 bases from V and 8 from J, leaving 22 bases between them. The CDR3 consists of 16 residues. Amplification of TCR beta CDR3 from genomic DNA used two-round multiplex PCR. Amplification during the initial PCR round employed primers specific to each TRBV and TRBJ gene. TCRdb reprocessed the multiplex PCR reads with MiXCR, giving one entry per CDR3 protein. Seen here are around 30,000 distinct CDR3 sequences, about 32% observed once, and the top ten hold 25% to 35%. This clonotype was seen repeatedly, ten times or more.

The chain joins TRBV18 to TRBJ1-2; D unclear. The clonotype originates from a donor aged 50 or older with non-small cell lung cancer. The sequences come from PBMCs, collected before or after stereotactic body radiation therapy (not recorded which). CDR3 sequence: CASSPAGRAIHRGYTF. The CDR3 DNA reads as TGTGCCAGCTCACCCGCCGGGAGGGCCATCCACCGGGGCTACACCTTC.